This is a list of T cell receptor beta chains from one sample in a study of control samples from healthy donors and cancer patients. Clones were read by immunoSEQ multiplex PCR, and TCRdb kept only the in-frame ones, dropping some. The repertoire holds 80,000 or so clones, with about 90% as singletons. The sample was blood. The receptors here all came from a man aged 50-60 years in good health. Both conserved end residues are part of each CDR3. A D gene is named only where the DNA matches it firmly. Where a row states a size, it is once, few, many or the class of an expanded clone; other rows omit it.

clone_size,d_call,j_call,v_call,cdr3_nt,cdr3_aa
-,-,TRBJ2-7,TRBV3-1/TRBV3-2,TGTGCCAGCAGCCAAGGAAGGAGGGAGCAGTACTTC,CASSQGRREQYF
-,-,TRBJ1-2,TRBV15,TGTGCCACCAGCAGAGATTATGCTAACTATGGCTACACCTTC,CATSRDYANYGYTF
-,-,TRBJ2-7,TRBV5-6,TGTGCCAGCAGCTTGGGTGGTAGGGGATCCTACGAGCAGTACTTC,CASSLGGRGSYEQYF
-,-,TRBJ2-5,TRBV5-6,TGTGCCAGCAGCTTGCTCGTGGACGTTGGGACCCAGTACTTC,CASSLLVDVGTQYF
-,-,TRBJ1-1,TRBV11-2,TGTGCCAGCAGCCTCCAGCGGGCGGGAGAAGCTTTCTTT,CASSLQRAGEAFF
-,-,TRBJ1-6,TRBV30,TGTGCCTGGACACTGACGGACCCTATCTATAATTCACCCCTCCACTTT,CAWTLTDPIYNSPLHF
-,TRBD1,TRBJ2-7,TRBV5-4,TGTGCCAGCAGTACCGGGACAGGGGAATACGAGCAGTACTTC,CASSTGTGEYEQYF
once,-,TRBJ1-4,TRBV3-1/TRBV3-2,TGTGCCAGCAGCCCCAGACACGCCGAAAAACTGTTTTTT,CASSPRHAEKLFF
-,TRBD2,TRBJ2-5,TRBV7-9,TGTGCCAGCAGCCCCTCAAGGACTAGCGGGGGTGAGACCCAGTACTTC,CASSPSRTSGGETQYF
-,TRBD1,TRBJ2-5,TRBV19,TGTGCCAGTAGTATTAGGTCCGGGACAGAACGTAAAGAGACCCAGTACTTC,CASSIRSGTERKETQYF
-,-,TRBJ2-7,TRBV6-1,TGTGCCAGCAGTGAAGCGAAGGCTGGGAGCTCCTACGAGCAGTACTTC,CASSEAKAGSSYEQYF
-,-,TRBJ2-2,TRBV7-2,TGTGCCAGCAGCTTATCTCCGGGGACGACCGGGGAGCTGTTTTTT,CASSLSPGTTGELFF
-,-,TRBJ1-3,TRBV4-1,TGCGCCAGCAGCCTCCCGGAGGGAAACACCATATATTTT,CASSLPEGNTIYF
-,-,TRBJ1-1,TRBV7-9,TGTGCCAGCAGCCAATCGGATGGAACTGAAGCTTTCTTT,CASSQSDGTEAFF
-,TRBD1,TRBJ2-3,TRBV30,TGTGCCTCCGAGGGGGCAGGGTATGCAGATACGCAGTATTTT,CASEGAGYADTQYF
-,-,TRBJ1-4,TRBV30,TGTGCCTTGACCCTCGTAAGGGGGGGGACTGAAAAACTGTTTTTT,CALTLVRGGTEKLFF
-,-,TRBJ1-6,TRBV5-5,TGTGCCAGCAGCTTCAGGGAATCCTATAATTCACCCCTCCACTTT,CASSFRESYNSPLHF
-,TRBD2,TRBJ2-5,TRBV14,TGTGCCAGCAGCCACGGACTAGCGGGATACCAAGAGACCCAGTACTTC,CASSHGLAGYQETQYF
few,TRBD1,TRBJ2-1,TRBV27,TGTGCCAGCAGACCGACAACCCAACAGGGGAATGAGCAGTTCTTC,CASRPTTQQGNEQFF
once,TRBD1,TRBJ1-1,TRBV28,TGTGCCAGCAGTCCCTGGACAGGCGTGAACACTGAAGCTTTCTTT,CASSPWTGVNTEAFF
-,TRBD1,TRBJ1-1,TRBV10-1,TGCGCCAGCAGTGAGACACAGGGGACGAACACTGAAGCTTTCTTT,CASSETQGTNTEAFF
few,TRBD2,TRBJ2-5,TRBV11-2,TGTGCCAGCAGCTCCGTCGGGGGGACGGAAGAGACCCAGTACTTC,CASSSVGGTEETQYF
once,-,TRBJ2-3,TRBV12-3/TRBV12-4,TGTGCCAGCAGCCAGGGAGGAGATACGCAGTATTTT,CASSQGGDTQYF
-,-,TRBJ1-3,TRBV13,TGTGCCAGCAGCTTAGCCAGGAGGGGCAACACCATATATTTT,CASSLARRGNTIYF
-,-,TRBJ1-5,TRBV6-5,TGTGCCATCTCATTAGGGGGGCTGTCTAATCAGCCCCAGCATTTT,CAISLGGLSNQPQHF
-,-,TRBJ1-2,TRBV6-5,TGTGCCAGCAAGGCCCCTTACAAGGACTATGGCTACACCTTC,CASKAPYKDYGYTF
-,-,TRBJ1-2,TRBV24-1,TGTGCCACCAGTGACCAAACTTCTAACTATGGCTACACCTTC,CATSDQTSNYGYTF
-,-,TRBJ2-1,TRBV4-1,TGCGCCAGCAGCCAAATGAACGGGGGTAATGAGCAGTTCTTC,CASSQMNGGNEQFF
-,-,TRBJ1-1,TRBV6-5,TGTGCCAGCAGTTACTCGCGACAGCTTGGCACTGAAGCTTTCTTT,CASSYSRQLGTEAFF
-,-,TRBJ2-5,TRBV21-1,TGTGCCAGCAAGAAGGCCTACGACAGGGCGAAGGAGACCCAGTACTTC,CASKKAYDRAKETQYF
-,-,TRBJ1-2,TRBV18,TGTGCCAGCTCACCAGAGAAGGTCGCGTCCGGCTACACCTTC,CASSPEKVASGYTF
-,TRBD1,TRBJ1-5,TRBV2,TGTGCCAGCCGGGGACAGGGTGATCAGCCCCAGCATTTT,CASRGQGDQPQHF
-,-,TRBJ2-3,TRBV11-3,TGTGCCAGCAGCATAAGCGCTACGCAGTATTTT,CASSISATQYF
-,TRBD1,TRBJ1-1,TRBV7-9,TGTGCCAGCAGGTCCTCGGGACAGTATGAAAACACTGAAGCTTTCTTT,CASRSSGQYENTEAFF
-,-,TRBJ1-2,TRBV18,TGTGCCAGCTCACCACCCCCAGGTATAAGCTACACCTTC,CASSPPPGISYTF
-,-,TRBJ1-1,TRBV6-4,TGTGCCAGCAGGCCGCAGGGCGGACTCACTGAAGCTTTCTTT,CASRPQGGLTEAFF
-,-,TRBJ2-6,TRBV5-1,TGCGCCAGCAGCTTGGGGCTCTCTGGGGCCAACGTCCTGACTTTC,CASSLGLSGANVLTF
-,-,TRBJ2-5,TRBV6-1,TGTGCCAGCAGTGAAAGCGTCGGCAACAGGGTAGTTACGGAGACCCAGTACTTC,CASSESVGNRVVTETQYF
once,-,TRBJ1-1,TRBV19,TGTGCCAGTAGTATAGATAGTGGGATTGGGGGCCCTGAAGCTTTCTTT,CASSIDSGIGGPEAFF
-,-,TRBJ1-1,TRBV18,TGTGCCAGCTCACGGTTTGGGGGGGACACTGAAGCTTTCTTT,CASSRFGGDTEAFF
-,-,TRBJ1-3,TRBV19,TGTGCCAGTAGTGTCTTCGGGGGGTCTGGAAACACCATATATTTT,CASSVFGGSGNTIYF
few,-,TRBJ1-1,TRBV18,TGTGCCAGCTCACCAAGGACGATGGGAACTGAAGCTTTCTTT,CASSPRTMGTEAFF
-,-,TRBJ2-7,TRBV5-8,TGTGCCAGCAGCTTTGGGGGTACCCACGAGCAGTACTTC,CASSFGGTHEQYF
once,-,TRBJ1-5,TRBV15,TGTGCCACCAGCCGATTTAAGGGAGGCAATCAGCCCCAGCATTTT,CATSRFKGGNQPQHF
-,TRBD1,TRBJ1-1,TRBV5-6,TGTGCCAGCAGCTGGAGGACAGGGGTCAACACTGAAGCTTTCTTT,CASSWRTGVNTEAFF
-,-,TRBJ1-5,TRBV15,TGTGCCACCAGCAGATCCCTGGATCAGCCCCAGCATTTT,CATSRSLDQPQHF
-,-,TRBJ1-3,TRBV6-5,TGTGCCAGCAGTTACTCGGGCAGCTATAGGGACACCATATATTTT,CASSYSGSYRDTIYF
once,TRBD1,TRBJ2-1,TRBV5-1,TGCGCCAGCAGACCCGGGACAGGGGGCTATGAGCAGTTCTTC,CASRPGTGGYEQFF